The 28 T cell receptor beta chains presented below share a single source sample, sequenced in a study of OX40 agonist ivuxolimab in advanced cancers. Produced via immunoSEQ multiplex PCR; TCRdb's table is partial and in-frame only. The profile covers approximately 77,000 clones, with more than 80% appearing a single time and 1.5% to 2% taken by the ten largest. This sample comprised CD4+ or CD8+ T cells sorted from blood, obtained in a trial of the OX40 agonist ivuxolimab. Receptor source: an adult with an advanced solid tumor such as melanoma, head and neck, liver or kidney cancer.

The genes are TRBV28 and TRBJ1-5; 8 bases agree with TRBD1. The ends lost 6 bases at V and 0 bases at J; junction bases unmatched: 7. Per the germline V gene, CDR1 is MDHEN and CDR2 is SYDVKM. There are 16 residues in the CDR3. The CDR3 sequence: CASRIRTGFSNQPQHF. The CDR3 DNA follows: TGTGCCAGCAGGATACGGACAGGGTTTAGCAATCAGCCCCAGCATTTT.

The rearrangement links TRBV11-2 to TRBJ2-1; 7 bases are a match to TRBD2. CDR3 length: 16 residues. CDR1 and CDR2 (germline): SGHAT, FQNNGV. After removal of 1 base from V and 5 bases from J, the junction contained 8 bases not matched to a gene. The CDR3: CASSLVAGAAHNEQFF. The CDR3, as DNA: TGTGCCAGCAGCTTAGTAGCGGGTGCCGCCCACAATGAGCAGTTCTTC.

The J gene is TRBJ2-7, the V gene TRBV5-1; perhaps TRBD2 as D (6 bases). CDR1 is SGHRS, CDR2 YFSETQ, per germline. This CDR3 comprises 15 residues. V shed 4 bases and J shed 7 bases, with 21 bases lying between them. The chain's CDR3 is CASSPTPGALREQYF. The CDR3 DNA follows: TGCGCCAGCAGCCCAACACCGGGAGCCCTACGGGAGCAGTACTTC. The entire variable domain, with the rest obtained from reference TRBV5-1 and TRBJ2-7, is as follows: KAGVTQTPRYLIKTRGQQVTLSCSPISGHRSVSWYQQTPGQGLQFLFEYFSETQRNKGNFPGRFSGRQFSNSRSEMNVSTLELGDSALYLCASSPTPGALREQYFGPGTRLTVT.

The chain couples TRBV28 to TRBJ2-7; D uncertain. The CDR3 is made up of 13 amino acids. Germline lookup yields CDR1 MDHEN and CDR2 SYDVKM. V was trimmed by 10 bases and J by 0 bases, leaving 13 bases between them. CDR3 DNA: TGTGCCATTAAGGACGGAGTCTCCTACGAGCAGTACTTC. This gives the protein CAIKDGVSYEQYF.

The chain carries TRBV4-2 and TRBJ2-4; tentatively, D is TRBD2 (6 bases). The CDR3 extends over 16 amino acids. Trimming removed 3 bases from V and 0 bases from J, with 12 bases in between. CDR1 is LGHNA, CDR2 YNFKEQ, per germline. The CDR3 DNA is TGTGCCAGCAGCCACGGCGGGGCCATAGCCAAAAACATTCAGTACTTC. It translates to CASSHGGAIAKNIQYF.

J is TRBJ1-4 and V is TRBV30; D may be TRBD1 (5 bases). CDR3 length equals 12 residues. CDR1 is GTSNPN and CDR2 is SVGIG in the germline V gene (reference sequence). The ends were cut back, 1 base at V and 6 bases at J, with 6 bases in the middle. CDR3 sequence reads: CAWSEGDEKLFF. CDR3 bases: TGTGCCTGGAGTGAAGGGGATGAAAAACTGTTTTTT.

The genes are TRBV7-2 and TRBJ2-7; D perhaps matches TRBD1 (6 bases). V gave up 1 base and J gave up 0 bases, with 10 bases separating them. Germline loops: CDR1 SGHTA, CDR2 FQGNSA. CDR3 length equals 15 residues. CDR3 nucleotides: TGTGCCAGCAGCTTAGTCTCACAGGGCTCCTACGAGCAGTACTTC. Translated: CASSLVSQGSYEQYF.

The rearrangement joins TRBV6-6 to TRBJ2-3; D perhaps matches TRBD1 (6 bases). This CDR3 has 14 residues. Trimming took 6 bases from V and 0 from J, leaving 10 bases between them. Germline V gene data show CDR1 as MNHNY and CDR2 as SVGAGI (reference sequence). The chain's CDR3 is CASRQGSSTDTQYF. The DNA for the CDR3 is TGTGCCAGCAGACAGGGATCTAGCACAGATACGCAGTATTTT.

This chain uses TRBV6-1 with TRBJ2-1; tentatively, D is TRBD2 (6 bases). The CDR3 consists of 15 residues. V dropped 2 bases and J dropped 9 bases, with 17 bases sitting between them. Per the germline V gene, CDR1 is MNHNS and CDR2 is SASEGT. For the CDR3, the DNA is TGTGCCAGCAGTGAAAAGGGCGGGACGTTAGGTGAGCAGTTCTTC. It codes for CASSEKGGTLGEQFF.

This rearrangement joins TRBV10-3 to TRBJ1-1; a weak D match, TRBD1 (6 bases). CDR1 is ENHRY and CDR2 is SYGVKD in the germline V gene. The CDR3 length is 13 residues. The ends were cut back, 9 bases at V and 6 bases at J, with 17 bases in the middle. CDR3 sequence: CAITGWDKAEAFF. The CDR3 DNA reads as TGTGCCATTACCGGGTGGGACAAGGCTGAAGCTTTCTTT.

V usage is TRBV28 and J usage is TRBJ1-2; D is undetermined. Per germline, CDR1 MDHEN and CDR2 SYDVKM. The CDR3 is 15 amino acids. Trimming took off 6 bases at V and 3 bases at J, with 17 bases between the two ends. The CDR3 nucleotides are TGTGCCAGCAGGCGGTCGGATGGTTGGGACTATGGCTACACCTTC. Its translation is CASRRSDGWDYGYTF.

The chain carries TRBV19 and TRBJ2-7; D not resolved. The V end was cut by 4 bases, the J end by 0 bases, with 13 bases between. The CDR3 contains 15 residues. CDR1 and CDR2 (germline): LNHDA, SQIVND (reference sequence). CDR3 protein: CASSKDDPPSYEQYF. CDR3 sequence (DNA): TGTGCCAGTAGTAAGGACGATCCTCCCTCCTACGAGCAGTACTTC.

This clone was found once. The V and J genes are TRBV7-2 and TRBJ2-5; D may be TRBD1 or TRBD2 (5 bases each). From germline, CDR1 is SGHTA and CDR2 FQGNSA. CDR3 length: 12 residues. V dropped 6 bases and J dropped 5 bases, with 10 bases sitting between them. Written as DNA, the CDR3 is TGTGCCAGCAGGGCAGGGACGGAGACCCAGTACTTC. Residues: CASRAGTETQYF. Variable domain in full (rest from reference TRBV7-2 and TRBJ2-5): GAGVSQSPSNKVTEKGKDVELRCDPISGHTALYWYRQSLGQGLEFLIYFQGNSAPDKSGLPSDRFSAERTGGSVSTLTIQRTQQEDSAVYLCASRAGTETQYFGPGTRLLVL.

The chain couples TRBV28 to TRBJ1-3; D possibly corresponds to TRBD1 (6 bases). V lost 1 base and J lost 3, with 10 bases in between. This CDR3 region has 15 residues. Germline V CDR1 and CDR2: MDHEN, SYDVKM. The CDR3 spells CASSLYLTGGNTIYF. The CDR3 DNA reads as TGTGCCAGCAGTTTATATTTGACAGGTGGAAACACCATATATTTT.

CDR3 nucleotides: TGTGCCAGTAGTTCGGGACAGGGTATCGTAGGGGCCAACGTCCTGACTTTC. Encoded protein: CASSSGQGIVGANVLTF. This chain links TRBV19 with TRBJ2-6; TRBD1 aligns across 9 bases. The length of the CDR3 is 17 residues. The germline CDR1 and CDR2 sequences are LNHDA and SQIVND (reference sequence). J lost 4 bases, V lost 5 bases, and 9 bases had no gene match.

V and J are TRBV5-1 and TRBJ2-7; D perhaps matches TRBD2 (6 bases). Between the trimmed V and J ends, which lost 2 bases and 0 bases, there was a span of 9 bases. Looked up from germline, CDR1 is SGHRS and CDR2 is YFSETQ. The CDR3 totals 14 residues. The CDR3 loop reads CASSFGGASYEQYF. DNA of the CDR3: TGCGCCAGCAGCTTTGGAGGGGCCTCCTACGAGCAGTACTTC.

V usage is TRBV29-1 and J usage is TRBJ1-1, with 8 bases fitting TRBD1. CDR1 and CDR2 (germline): SQVTM, ANQGSEA. CDR3 length equals 13 residues. V shed 5 bases and J 2 bases; nucleotides not matched to a gene: 4. The CDR3 region is CSVSGQANTEAFF. The CDR3 bases are TGCAGCGTTTCGGGACAGGCTAACACTGAAGCTTTCTTT.

The rearrangement uses TRBV7-8 and TRBJ2-7, with 11 bases aligning to TRBD2. V shed 6 bases, J shed 7 bases, and the junction held 11 bases outside the gene matches. In germline, CDR1 is SGHVS, CDR2 FQNEAQ. The length of the CDR3 is 15 residues. In DNA, the CDR3 is TGTGCCAGCAGTAGTGGGACTAGCGGAGGGGGAGAGCAGTACTTC. Protein product: CASSSGTSGGGEQYF.

The rearrangement uses TRBV7-2 and TRBJ2-5; the D is unclear. The CDR3 sequence is 12 residues long. Germline V gene sequence: CDR1 SGHTA, CDR2 FQGNSA. V shed 5 bases and J shed 7 bases, with 11 bases lying between them. The CDR3 is CASSPLRGTQYF. In nucleotides, the CDR3 is TGTGCCAGCAGCCCCCTTCGTGGGACCCAGTACTTC.

This clone has just a few counts. The chain has TRBV7-9 and TRBJ1-1; 9 bases fit TRBD1. The germline CDR1 and CDR2 sequences are SEHNR and FQNEAQ (reference sequence). CDR3 size: 13 residues. The V and J ends lost 5 bases and 8 bases, in that order; junction bases with no gene match: 6. CDR3 sequence: CASSEGTGREAFF. The CDR3 DNA is TGTGCCAGCAGCGAGGGGACAGGGCGAGAAGCTTTCTTT.

The CDR3 bases are TGTGCCAGTAGTACCCCTAGGGGTTACACTGAAGCTTTCTTT. Translation: CASSTPRGYTEAFF. This chain links TRBV19 with TRBJ1-1; tentative D call: TRBD1 (5 bases). V lost 4 bases to trimming and J lost 3 bases, with 12 bases between them. The CDR3 has 14 amino acids. The V gene's germline CDR1 is LNHDA and CDR2 SQIVND (reference sequence). Drawing the rest from reference TRBV19 and TRBJ1-1, the complete variable domain is DGGITQSPKYLFRKEGQNVTLSCEQNLNHDAMYWYRQDPGQGLRLIYYSQIVNDFQKGDIAEGYSVSREKKESFPLTVTSAQKNPTAFYLCASSTPRGYTEAFFGQGTRLTVV.

Comments on this clone: One end of the junction does not line up with germline, which may come from a read error. The same CDR3 can be traced to other DNA sequences in this sample. The chain couples TRBV30 to TRBJ1-2, with a weak D call TRBD1 (6 bases). The CDR3 length is 14 residues. The V gene's germline CDR1 is GTSNPN and CDR2 SVGIG (reference sequence). This CDR3 is CASSWGAIPYGYTF. The DNA of the CDR3 is TGTGCCTCCTCTTGGGGGGCAATACCCTATGGATACACCTTC.

In this sample, this clone turned up once. The genes are TRBV19 and TRBJ1-4; D unclear. The V gene's germline CDR1 is LNHDA and CDR2 SQIVND (reference sequence). Deletions cut 1 base from V and 2 bases from J, with 8 bases between. This CDR3 has 15 amino acids. This CDR3 reads CASSIGGVTNEKLFF. The CDR3 DNA reads TGTGCCAGTAGTATAGGGGGAGTCACTAATGAAAAACTGTTTTTT.

The V call is TRBV19, the J call TRBJ2-5; possibly TRBD1 or TRBD2 for D (6 bases each). This CDR3 contains 14 residues. The V gene lost 6 bases and the J gene lost 1 base, with 12 bases spanning the gap. CDR1 and CDR2 from the germline V gene are LNHDA and SQIVND (reference sequence). CDR3 bases: TGTGCCAGTAGCCTAGGGGGGTTCCAAGAGACCCAGTACTTC. Translated, it gives CASSLGGFQETQYF. Full variable domain (rest looked up from reference TRBV19 and TRBJ2-5): DGGITQSPKYLFRKEGQNVTLSCEQNLNHDAMYWYRQDPGQGLRLIYYSQIVNDFQKGDIAEGYSVSREKKESFPLTVTSAQKNPTAFYLCASSLGGFQETQYFGPGTRLLVL.

In DNA, the CDR3 is TGTGCCAGCAGTTCGCGGCGATGGCCGGGGGCCTACAATGAGCAGTTCTTC. Residues: CASSSRRWPGAYNEQFF. The chain recombines TRBV28 with TRBJ2-1, with a tentative D call TRBD2 (6 bases). CDR3 length: 17 amino acids. In germline, CDR1 is MDHEN, CDR2 SYDVKM. With 4 bases removed from V and 2 bases from J, the gap between germline ends came to 18 bases.

This sequence joins TRBV9 and TRBJ2-7, with 9 bases aligning to TRBD1. Germline CDR1 reads SGDLS; CDR2 reads YYNGEE. The CDR3 covers 14 residues. V lost 0 bases and J lost 12; bases outside the gene matches: 10. Here the CDR3 DNA reads TGTGCCAGCAGCGTAGCTTCTCGGGACAGGGTTCTGTACTTC. Its translation is CASSVASRDRVLYF.

The J gene is TRBJ2-7, the V gene TRBV6-1; the D is unclear. With 4 bases removed from V and 4 bases from J, the gap between germline ends came to 5 bases. This CDR3 is built from 11 residues. From germline, CDR1 is MNHNS and CDR2 SASEGT. This CDR3 is CASSGFYEQYF. In DNA, the CDR3 is TGTGCCAGCAGTGGGTTTTACGAGCAGTACTTC.

The V call is TRBV29-1, the J call TRBJ2-1; D gene unclear. The ends were cut back, 5 bases at V and 6 bases at J, with 20 bases in the middle. The germline CDR1 and CDR2 sequences are SQVTM and ANQGSEA. The CDR3 loop spans 15 amino acids. The CDR3 sequence: CSVRNRAEVGNEQFF. Written as DNA, the CDR3 is TGCAGCGTTAGAAATCGGGCTGAGGTCGGCAATGAGCAGTTCTTC.